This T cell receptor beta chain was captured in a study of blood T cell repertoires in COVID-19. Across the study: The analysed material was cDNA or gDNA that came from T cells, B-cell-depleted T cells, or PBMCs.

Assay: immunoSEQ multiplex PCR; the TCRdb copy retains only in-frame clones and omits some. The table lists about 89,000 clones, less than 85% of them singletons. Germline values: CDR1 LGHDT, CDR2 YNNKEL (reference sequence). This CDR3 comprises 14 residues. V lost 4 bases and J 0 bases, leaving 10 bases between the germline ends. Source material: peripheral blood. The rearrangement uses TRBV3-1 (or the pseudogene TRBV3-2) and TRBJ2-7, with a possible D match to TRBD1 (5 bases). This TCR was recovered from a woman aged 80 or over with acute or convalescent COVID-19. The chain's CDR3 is CASSLGPSSYEQYF. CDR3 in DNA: TGTGCCAGCAGCCTGGGGCCTAGCTCCTACGAGCAGTACTTC.